This T cell receptor beta chain was sequenced in a study of T cell repertoires in cytomegalovirus infection. Study background: Evidence of both CMV infection and a matching HLA type came from public TCR beta signatures. Study conclusions and caveats: Identification of carriers of CMV plus the relevant HLA was performed using cumulative public TCR beta family frequency. It was HLA-C-restricted CMV-specific TCR beta clonotypes that dominated the response ex vivo.

The germline V and J ends were trimmed by 2 bases and 5 bases, with 9 bases remaining between them. CDR1 DFQATT and CDR2 SNEGSKA come from the germline V gene (reference sequence). The CDR3 is 13 amino acids. Points on this clonotype: No antigen is known for it.

TCRdb fed the reads into MiXCR, producing one record per CDR3 protein. The sample lists some 600,000 distinct CDR3 sequences; approximately 25% were seen once. The material sequenced was CD8+ T cells from PBMCs. This receptor was obtained from a human donor in good health (CMV status not recorded). Some clones in this sample may be carry-over from other donors' samples. This rearrangement joins TRBV20-1 to TRBJ2-2, with D perhaps TRBD2 (6 bases). CDR3 in amino acids: CSARWLATGELFF. The CDR3 DNA sequence: TGCAGTGCTAGATGGCTAGCGACCGGGGAGCTGTTTTTT.